The clone carrying this TCR beta chain is medium-sized (0.01 to 0.1%). What it binds is not known. Patients had low serum IgG, IgA and/or IgM and specific antibody deficiency. The sample originates from a study of T cell clonality in common variable immunodeficiency. Sequencing was performed with immunoSEQ multiplex PCR; in TCRdb, only in-frame clones are kept and a portion is missing. This sample comprises 25,000 to 30,000 clones, none seen once only. Findings of the study overall: Reportedly, TCR beta sequences from common variable immunodeficiency showed fewer deletions and N-nucleotide insertions. What drives increased CVID clonality needs T cell subpopulation sequencing.

Sequencing was performed on peripheral blood mononuclear cells. The sequence was collected from a human donor with common variable immunodeficiency.

The CDR3 sequence: CASSQGQGHGYTF. The CDR3 bases that were read are TGTGCCAGCAGCCAAGGACAGGGTCATGGC. V is TRBV3-1 (or the pseudogene TRBV3-2) and J is TRBJ1-2; 7 bases line up with TRBD1. The CDR3 end falls 3 residues outside the read, so it is completed with the germline J gene. Germline V lookup: CDR1 LGHDT, CDR2 YNNKEL (reference sequence). The length of the CDR3 is 13 residues. The ends lost 1 base at V and 6 bases at J; junction bases unmatched: 2.